This TCR beta chain was sequenced for a study of beta chain features in type 1 diabetes. Notes on the study in general: TCRB CDR3s were moderately but significantly shorter in Type 1 diabetes patients in all four CD4+ subsets. For type 1 diabetes patients, VDJ junctions showed fewer insertions and more deletions.

The investigators reverse transcribed all of the isolated RNA, so they sequenced expressed TCRB transcripts. The repertoire was sequenced with immunoSEQ multiplex PCR; TCRdb's copy has only in-frame clones and lacks some. The data show 140,000 to 150,000 clones, less than 11% seen once. This CDR3 has 14 residues. The V gene's germline CDR1 is SQVTM and CDR2 ANQGSEA. Trimming took 7 bases from V and 4 from J; bases not matched to a gene: 9. The table lists this clone with many counts. Its antigen is unknown. Markers CD45RO/CCR7/CD25/CD127/CD95/CD27 served to sort CD4+ naive, central memory, regulatory and stem cell-like memory cells.

This chain uses TRBV29-1 with TRBJ1-1; TRBD1 aligns across 10 bases. Sequenced: naive CD4+ T cells from blood. This clonotype was sampled from a man younger than 35 in good health. The CDR3 DNA reads as TGCAGCGGAGCCCGACAGGGGGCTTTCACTGAAGCTTTCTTT. Protein: CSGARQGAFTEAFF.